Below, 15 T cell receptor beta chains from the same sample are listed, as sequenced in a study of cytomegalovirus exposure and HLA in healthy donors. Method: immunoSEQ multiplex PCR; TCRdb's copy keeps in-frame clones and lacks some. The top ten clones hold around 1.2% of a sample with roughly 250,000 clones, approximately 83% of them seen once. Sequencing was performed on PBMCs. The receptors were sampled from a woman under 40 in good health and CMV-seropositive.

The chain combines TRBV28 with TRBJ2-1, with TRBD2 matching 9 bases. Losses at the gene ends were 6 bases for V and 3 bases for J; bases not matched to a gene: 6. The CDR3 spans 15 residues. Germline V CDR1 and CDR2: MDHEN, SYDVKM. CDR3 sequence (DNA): TGTGCCAGCAGGGCACCTAGCGGGAACTACAATGAGCAGTTCTTC. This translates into CASRAPSGNYNEQFF.

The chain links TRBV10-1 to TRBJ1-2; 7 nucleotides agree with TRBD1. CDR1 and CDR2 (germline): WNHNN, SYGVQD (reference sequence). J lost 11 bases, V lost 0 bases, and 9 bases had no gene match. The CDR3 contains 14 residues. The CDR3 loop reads CASSESPGQAGYTF. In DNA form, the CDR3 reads TGCGCCAGCAGTGAGTCGCCCGGACAGGCGGGTTACACCTTC.

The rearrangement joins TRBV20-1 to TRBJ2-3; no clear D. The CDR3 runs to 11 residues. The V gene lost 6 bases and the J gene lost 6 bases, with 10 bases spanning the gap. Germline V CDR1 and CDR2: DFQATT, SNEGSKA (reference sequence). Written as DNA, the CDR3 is TGCAGTGCCCTACCCAGGGATACGCAGTATTTT. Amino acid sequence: CSALPRDTQYF.

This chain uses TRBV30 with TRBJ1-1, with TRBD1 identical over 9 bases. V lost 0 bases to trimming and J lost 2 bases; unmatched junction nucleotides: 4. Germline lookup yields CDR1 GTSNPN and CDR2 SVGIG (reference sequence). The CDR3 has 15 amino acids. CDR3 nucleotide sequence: TGTGCCTGGAGTGTGGGGACAGGGTATAACACTGAAGCTTTCTTT. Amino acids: CAWSVGTGYNTEAFF.

The CDR3 coding sequence is TGTGCCAGCAGGATAGGAGGACAGAACTATGGCTACACCTTC. It is translated as CASRIGGQNYGYTF. This chain connects TRBV6-1 to TRBJ1-2, with TRBD1 as a possible D gene (6 bases). V shed 6 bases and J shed 2 bases, with 13 bases lying between them. The CDR3 extends over 14 amino acids. The germline V gene has CDR1 MNHNS and CDR2 SASEGT.

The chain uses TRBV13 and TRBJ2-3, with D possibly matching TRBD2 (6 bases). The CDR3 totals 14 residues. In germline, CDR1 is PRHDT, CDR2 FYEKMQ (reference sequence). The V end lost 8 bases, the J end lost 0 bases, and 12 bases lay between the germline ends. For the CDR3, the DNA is TGTGCCAGCCTAGAGGGAGGCAGCACAGATACGCAGTATTTT. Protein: CASLEGGSTDTQYF. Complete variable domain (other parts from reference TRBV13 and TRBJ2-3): AAGVIQSPRHLIKEKRETATLKCYPIPRHDTVYWYQQGPGQDPQFLISFYEKMQSDKGSIPDRFSAQQFSDYHSELNMSSLELGDSALYFCASLEGGSTDTQYFGPGTRLTVL.

The CDR3 region has the DNA TGTGCCAGCAGCGAGAGGGATTTCGGGACAACTTACGAGCAGTACTTC. It specifies CASSERDFGTTYEQYF. V gene TRBV9 combines with J gene TRBJ2-7; maybe TRBD1 (6 bases). The CDR3 runs to 16 residues. CDR1 SGDLS and CDR2 YYNGEE come from the germline V gene. The V gene lost 3 bases and the J gene lost 4 bases, with 20 bases spanning the gap. Full variable domain (outside the CDR3, taken from reference TRBV9 and TRBJ2-7): DSGVTQTPKHLITATGQRVTLRCSPRSGDLSVYWYQQSLDQGLQFLIQYYNGEERAKGNILERFSAQQFPDLHSELNLSSLELGDSALYFCASSERDFGTTYEQYFGPGTRLTVT.

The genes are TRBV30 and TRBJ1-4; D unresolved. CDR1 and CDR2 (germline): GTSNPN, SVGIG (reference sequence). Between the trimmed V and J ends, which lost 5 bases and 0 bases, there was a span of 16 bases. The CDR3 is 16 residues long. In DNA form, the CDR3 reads TGTGCCTGGGGTACGACTCTCGGTGCAACTAATGAAAAACTGTTTTTT. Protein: CAWGTTLGATNEKLFF.

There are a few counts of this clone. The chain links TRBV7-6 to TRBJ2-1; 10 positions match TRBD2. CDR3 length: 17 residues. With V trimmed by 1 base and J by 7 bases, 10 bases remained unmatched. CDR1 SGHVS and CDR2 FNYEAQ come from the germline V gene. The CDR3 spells CASSLGISGLAENEQFF. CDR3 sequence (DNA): TGTGCCAGCAGCTTAGGAATCTCAGGACTAGCGGAAAATGAGCAGTTCTTC.

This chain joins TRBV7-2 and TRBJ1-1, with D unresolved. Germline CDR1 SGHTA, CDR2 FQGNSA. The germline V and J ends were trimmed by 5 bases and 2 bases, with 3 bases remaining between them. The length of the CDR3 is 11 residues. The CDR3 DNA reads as TGTGCCAGCAGCGTAAACACTGAAGCTTTCTTT. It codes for CASSVNTEAFF.

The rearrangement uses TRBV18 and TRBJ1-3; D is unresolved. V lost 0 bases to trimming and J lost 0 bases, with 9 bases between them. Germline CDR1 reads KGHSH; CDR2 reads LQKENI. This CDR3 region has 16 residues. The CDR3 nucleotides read TGTGCCAGCTCACCACCGCTACCCGTCTCTGGAAACACCATATATTTT. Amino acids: CASSPPLPVSGNTIYF. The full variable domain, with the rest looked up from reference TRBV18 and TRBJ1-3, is NAGVMQNPRHLVRRRGQEARLRCSPMKGHSHVYWYRQLPEEGLKFMVYLQKENIIDESGMPKERFSAEFPKEGPSILRIQQVVRGDSAAYFCASSPPLPVSGNTIYFGEGSWLTVV.

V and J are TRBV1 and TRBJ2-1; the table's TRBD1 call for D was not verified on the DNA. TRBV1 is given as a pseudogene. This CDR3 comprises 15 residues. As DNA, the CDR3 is TGCACCAGCAGCCGGGACAGGCATTCCTACAATGAGCAGTTCTTC. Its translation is CTSSRDRHSYNEQFF.

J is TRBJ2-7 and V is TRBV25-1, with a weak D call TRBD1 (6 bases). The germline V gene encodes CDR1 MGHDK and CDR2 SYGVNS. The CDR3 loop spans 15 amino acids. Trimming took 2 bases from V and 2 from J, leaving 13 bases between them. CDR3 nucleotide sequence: TGTGCCAGCAGTGAAGAGAACAGGGCTACCTACGAGCAGTACTTC. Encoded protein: CASSEENRATYEQYF.

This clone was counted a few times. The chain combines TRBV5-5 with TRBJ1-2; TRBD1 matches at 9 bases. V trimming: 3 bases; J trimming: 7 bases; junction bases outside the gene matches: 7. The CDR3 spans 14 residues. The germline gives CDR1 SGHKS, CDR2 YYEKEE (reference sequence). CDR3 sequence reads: CASSWGDRAFGYTF. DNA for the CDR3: TGTGCCAGCAGCTGGGGGGACAGGGCGTTTGGCTACACCTTC.

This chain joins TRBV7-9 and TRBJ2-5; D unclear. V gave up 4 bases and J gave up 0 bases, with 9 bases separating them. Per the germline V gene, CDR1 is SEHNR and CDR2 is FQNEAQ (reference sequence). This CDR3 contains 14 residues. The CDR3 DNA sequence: TGTGCCAGCAGCTCCCATCAGGACCAAGAGACCCAGTACTTC. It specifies CASSSHQDQETQYF.